One and the same sample provided the 32 T cell receptor beta chains below, sequenced in a study of cytomegalovirus exposure and HLA in healthy donors. The PCR ran on 60 Vbeta and 13 Jbeta primers. The method was immunoSEQ multiplex PCR; TCRdb's version includes in-frame clones alone and lacks a portion of them. The sample records a few hundred thousand clones, around 83% being singletons. Source material: PBMCs. The receptors were gathered from a girl aged 10 to 17 in good health and CMV-seronegative.

This chain uses TRBV19 with TRBJ1-5; D gene ambiguous. V shed 5 bases and J shed 3 bases, with 8 bases lying between them. The germline V gene has CDR1 LNHDA and CDR2 SQIVND (reference sequence). The CDR3 is 13 residues long. CDR3: CASSFSFNQPQHF. Here the CDR3 DNA reads TGTGCCAGTAGTTTCAGTTTCAATCAGCCCCAGCATTTT.

The genes are TRBV27 and TRBJ2-3, with D possibly being TRBD2 (6 bases). Germline values: CDR1 MNHEY, CDR2 SMNVEV (reference sequence). The V and J ends lost 0 bases and 0 bases respectively, with 16 bases between them. This CDR3 contains 18 residues. CDR3 in DNA: TGTGCCAGCAGTTTATCCTTAGCCCAGCGGGCGAGCACAGATACGCAGTATTTT. Its protein is CASSLSLAQRASTDTQYF.

Points on this clone: The junction shows a germline mismatch at one end, possibly a read error. The chain employs TRBV7-2 and TRBJ2-7; D is possibly TRBD2 (5 bases). Looked up from germline, CDR1 is SGHTA and CDR2 is FQGNSA. The CDR3 totals 12 residues. The CDR3: CAGSLVGGVQYF. Here the CDR3 DNA reads TGTGCCGGCAGCTTAGTCGGAGGCGTGCAGTACTTC.

This rearrangement joins TRBV28 to TRBJ2-3, with D possibly TRBD1 on 5 matching bases. There are 12 residues in the CDR3. Between the trimmed V and J ends, which lost 4 bases and 6 bases, there was a span of 8 bases. Germline CDR1 is MDHEN and CDR2 is SYDVKM. The CDR3 DNA reads as TGTGCCAGCAGTTACGACAGTGATACGCAGTATTTT. Translated: CASSYDSDTQYF.

The chain uses TRBV7-9 and TRBJ2-3, with 7 bases lining up with TRBD1. Germline V lookup: CDR1 SEHNR, CDR2 FQNEAQ (reference sequence). This CDR3 contains 14 residues. V dropped 5 bases and J dropped 0; count of bases not matched to a gene: 2. The DNA for the CDR3 is TGTGCCAGCAGCCGACAGGGTAGCACAGATACGCAGTATTTT. It yields the protein CASSRQGSTDTQYF.

The rearrangement joins TRBV28 to TRBJ2-1; 8 nucleotides match TRBD2. Germline V gives CDR1 MDHEN, CDR2 SYDVKM. V lost 4 bases to trimming and J lost 3 bases; unmatched junction nucleotides: 11. This CDR3 contains 17 residues. CDR3 in DNA: TGTGCCAGCAGTTCCCAAGATGGCGGGAGGATCTACAATGAGCAGTTCTTC. Its protein product is CASSSQDGGRIYNEQFF. The full variable domain, rest sourced from reference TRBV28 and TRBJ2-1, is DVKVTQSSRYLVKRTGEKVFLECVQDMDHENMFWYRQDPGLGLRLIYFSYDVKMKEKGDIPEGYSVSREKKERFSLILESASTNQTSMYLCASSSQDGGRIYNEQFFGPGTRLTVL.

This chain uses TRBV18 with TRBJ2-4, with D possibly matching TRBD1 (6 bases). Germline loops: CDR1 KGHSH, CDR2 LQKENI. Between the trimmed V and J ends, which lost 6 bases and 0 bases, there was a span of 21 bases. The length of the CDR3 is 18 residues. CDR3 nucleotides: TGTGCCAGCTCCCCGTTTGGGCAGGGGCTTCTAGCCAAAAACATTCAGTACTTC. It yields the protein CASSPFGQGLLAKNIQYF.

This sequence joins TRBV2 and TRBJ1-1; tentative D call: TRBD1 (6 bases). Between the trimmed V and J ends, which lost 1 base and 6 bases, there was a span of 9 bases. The CDR3 is 13 residues long. Germline loops: CDR1 SNHLY, CDR2 FYNNEI. CDR3 loop: CASSEDRVSEAFF. CDR3 sequence (DNA): TGTGCCAGCAGTGAAGACAGGGTTTCTGAAGCTTTCTTT.

The chain combines TRBV5-1 with TRBJ2-1; 8 bases fit TRBD2. The CDR3 sequence is 15 residues long. Germline loops: CDR1 SGHRS, CDR2 YFSETQ. The junction had 7 bases not matched to a gene; V was cut back by 0 bases and J by 8 bases. The CDR3 DNA is TGCGCCAGCAGCTTGGTACGGGAGGGCCTCGATGAGCAGTTCTTC. This gives the protein CASSLVREGLDEQFF.

This clone was detected once. The chain uses TRBV5-1 and TRBJ1-4; 12 bases match TRBD1. The CDR3 is 19 amino acids. J lost 4 bases, V lost 5 bases, and 15 bases had no gene match. Germline CDR1 and CDR2: SGHRS and YFSETQ. CDR3 loop: CASSSGTGGSGTFNEKLFF. The CDR3 nucleotides are TGCGCCAGCAGTTCCGGGACAGGGGGCTCCGGAACCTTTAATGAAAAACTGTTTTTT.

V is TRBV2 and J is TRBJ2-1; D gene uncertain. The CDR3 is made up of 15 amino acids. The germline gives CDR1 SNHLY, CDR2 FYNNEI. V dropped 3 bases and J dropped 0 bases, with 9 bases sitting between them. CDR3 nucleotide sequence: TGTGCCAGCAGTGAGTTTTTTAGCTCCTACAATGAGCAGTTCTTC. This sequence encodes CASSEFFSSYNEQFF.

This sequence joins TRBV5-1 and TRBJ1-1, with D unresolved. This CDR3 is 14 amino acids long. Germline V CDR1 and CDR2: SGHRS, YFSETQ. V was shortened by 1 base and J by 3 bases, with 10 bases between the two germline ends. CDR3 in DNA: TGCGCCAGCAGCTTGATCGAGGGCTACACTGAAGCTTTCTTT. Protein product: CASSLIEGYTEAFF.

This clone was detected a few times. The chain recombines TRBV4-3 with TRBJ2-7; D remains unclear. Trimming pared 1 base from V and 3 bases from J, leaving 7 bases between. This CDR3 has 13 residues. CDR1 and CDR2 from the germline V gene are LGHNA and YSLEER. CDR3 sequence (DNA): TGCGCCAGCAGCCAAGGACTGCACTACGAGCAGTACTTC. This codes for CASSQGLHYEQYF.

This clone has a single count. The rearrangement joins TRBV30 to TRBJ2-2, with unresolved D. Trimming cost V 4 bases and J 10 bases, with 13 bases left between them. The germline gives CDR1 GTSNPN, CDR2 SVGIG (reference sequence). The CDR3 runs 12 residues. This CDR3 reads CAWTVTTQELFF. The CDR3 DNA reads TGTGCCTGGACGGTGACGACTCAGGAGCTGTTTTTT.

CDR3: CASSLSGTSGYNEQFF. CDR3 DNA: TGTGCCAGCAGCTTAAGCGGGACTAGCGGATACAATGAGCAGTTCTTC. This chain joins TRBV7-9 and TRBJ2-1; 11 nucleotides agree with TRBD2. CDR3 length equals 16 residues. The J segment lost 4 bases and the V segment lost 2 bases, leaving 4 bases of the junction unmatched. The germline V gene encodes CDR1 SEHNR and CDR2 FQNEAQ (reference sequence).

This chain links TRBV30 with TRBJ1-2; D call uncertain. Germline V gene lookup returns CDR1 GTSNPN and CDR2 SVGIG (reference sequence). With 0 bases removed from V and 8 bases from J, the gap between germline ends came to 10 bases. This CDR3 is 12 amino acids long. The CDR3 nucleotides read TGTGCCTGGAGTGTCGGACGGGAGGGCTACACCTTC. This translates into CAWSVGREGYTF.

J is TRBJ1-4 and V is TRBV19, with TRBD1 as a possible D gene (5 bases). The V end lost 5 bases, the J end lost 3 bases, and 16 bases lay between the germline ends. This CDR3 is built from 16 residues. Germline CDR1 and CDR2: LNHDA and SQIVND (reference sequence). The CDR3 spells CASSPWGVRSNEKLFF. Here the CDR3 DNA reads TGTGCCAGTAGTCCCTGGGGGGTTCGTTCTAATGAAAAACTGTTTTTT.

The chain uses TRBV9 and TRBJ2-7, with 8 bases matching TRBD1. The V gene end was trimmed by 1 base and the J gene end by 6 bases; junction bases not matched to a gene: 12. CDR3 length: 16 amino acids. Germline lookup yields CDR1 SGDLS and CDR2 YYNGEE. DNA of the CDR3: TGTGCCAGCAGCGTATTTAGTGCAGGGGGCCTACGCGAGCAGTACTTC. Protein: CASSVFSAGGLREQYF. Complete variable domain (other parts from reference TRBV9 and TRBJ2-7): DSGVTQTPKHLITATGQRVTLRCSPRSGDLSVYWYQQSLDQGLQFLIQYYNGEERAKGNILERFSAQQFPDLHSELNLSSLELGDSALYFCASSVFSAGGLREQYFGPGTRLTVT.

V gene TRBV7-3 combines with J gene TRBJ2-2; 7 positions agree with TRBD2. Per germline, CDR1 SGHTA and CDR2 FQGTGA. The CDR3 has 17 residues. Trimming removed 4 bases from V and 4 bases from J; junction bases left unmatched: 12. The DNA for the CDR3 is TGTGCCAGCAGCTCCCTTCCGAGCGGGGTTACCACCGGGGAGCTGTTTTTT. This translates into CASSSLPSGVTTGELFF.

This sequence joins TRBV7-9 and TRBJ1-5; D gene uncertain. Germline V lookup: CDR1 SEHNR, CDR2 FQNEAQ (reference sequence). The ends were cut back, 1 base at V and 3 bases at J, with 16 bases in the middle. This CDR3 is 17 amino acids long. CDR3 in DNA: TGTGCCAGCAGCTTAGTTCGGGGTCCGGGGAACAATCAGCCCCAGCATTTT. This translates into CASSLVRGPGNNQPQHF.

The chain combines TRBV5-3 with TRBJ1-6, with 11 bases fitting TRBD1. TRBV5-3 is an ORF, with its function uncertain. V was pared by 0 bases and J by 9 bases, with 11 bases of the junction left unmatched. This CDR3 spans 18 amino acids. CDR3 region: CARSLVAGGDRGISPLHF. CDR3 DNA sequence: TGTGCCAGAAGCTTGGTGGCTGGCGGGGACAGGGGGATTTCACCCCTCCACTTT.

The chain carries TRBV27 and TRBJ2-5; D is perhaps TRBD1 (6 bases). V was trimmed by 4 bases and J by 2 bases, leaving 11 bases between them. Germline V lookup: CDR1 MNHEY, CDR2 SMNVEV (reference sequence). This CDR3 is built from 14 residues. The CDR3 sequence: CASSSRQEQETQYF. CDR3 coding DNA: TGTGCCAGCAGTTCCCGACAGGAGCAAGAGACCCAGTACTTC.

V is TRBV11-2 and J is TRBJ1-1, with a possible D match to TRBD1 (5 bases). Trimming left V 2 bases short and J 1 base short, with 8 bases between. The CDR3 is 14 residues long. Germline V gene lookup returns CDR1 SGHAT and CDR2 FQNNGV. The DNA of the CDR3 is TGTGCCAGCAGCTTACCAGGGAAGAACACTGAAGCTTTCTTT. Translating gives CASSLPGKNTEAFF.

The rearrangement uses TRBV12-5 and TRBJ2-2; 9 nucleotides line up with TRBD1. Germline V gene lookup returns CDR1 LGHNT and CDR2 FRNRAP. The J segment lost 5 bases and the V segment lost 1 base, leaving 20 bases of the junction unmatched. This CDR3 region has 21 residues. The CDR3 DNA follows: TGTGCTAGTGGTTTGGAGGACAAGACCGGGACAGGGCGACGGAGAACCGGGGAGCTGTTTTTT. Protein product: CASGLEDKTGTGRRRTGELFF.

The chain recombines TRBV28 with TRBJ1-2; TRBD1 is a possible D gene (5 bases). Germline loops: CDR1 MDHEN, CDR2 SYDVKM. Trimming removed 10 bases from V and 7 bases from J, with 25 bases in between. The CDR3 consists of 15 residues. This CDR3 reads CATRTKKEGIGGYTF. In DNA form, the CDR3 reads TGTGCCACCAGAACAAAGAAGGAGGGGATCGGTGGCTACACCTTC.

The chain uses TRBV28 and TRBJ1-2; no clear D. Per germline, CDR1 MDHEN and CDR2 SYDVKM. Trimming removed 5 bases at V and 6 bases at J, with 16 bases between. CDR3 size: 14 residues. DNA for the CDR3: TGTGCCAGCAGTCCAACCTCCCGCCGGGATGGCTACACCTTC. Its protein product is CASSPTSRRDGYTF.

V and J are TRBV12-5 and TRBJ2-3, with 7 positions matching TRBD2. This CDR3 has 15 residues. The germline gives CDR1 LGHNT, CDR2 FRNRAP. Losses at the gene ends were 5 bases for V and 2 bases for J; bases not matched to a gene: 7. The CDR3 region is CASGGLVSNTDTQYF. CDR3 DNA: TGTGCTAGTGGTGGACTAGTCTCGAACACAGATACGCAGTATTTT.

The chain uses TRBV25-1 and TRBJ1-5; D gene ambiguous. V shed 3 bases and J shed 9 bases, with 15 bases lying between them. CDR1 is MGHDK, CDR2 SYGVNS, per germline. This CDR3 has 14 residues. CDR3 sequence: CASSDGRDSSPQHF. CDR3 bases: TGTGCCAGCAGTGACGGCCGGGATAGTTCGCCCCAGCATTTT.

This chain links TRBV6-5 with TRBJ2-5; 7 positions agree with TRBD1. This CDR3 is 14 amino acids long. V trimming: 5 bases; J trimming: 3 bases; junction bases outside the gene matches: 6. The germline CDR1 and CDR2 sequences are MNHEY and SVGAGI. CDR3: CASSEDRVKETQYF. The CDR3 bases are TGTGCCAGCAGTGAAGACAGGGTGAAAGAGACCCAGTACTTC.

The V and J genes are TRBV6-1 and TRBJ1-4, with 8 bases lining up with TRBD1. The V segment lost 4 bases and the J segment 7 bases; nucleotides outside the gene matches: 2. Germline CDR1 and CDR2: MNHNS and SASEGT. The CDR3 has 13 residues. DNA of the CDR3: TGTGCCAGCAGTGTAGACAGGGGTGAAAAACTGTTTTTT. It encodes CASSVDRGEKLFF.

The J gene is TRBJ1-1, the V gene TRBV28; a possible D gene is TRBD1 (5 bases). V was cut by 7 bases and J by 6 bases, with 15 bases left in between. CDR3 length: 13 residues. Germline assignment: CDR1 MDHEN and CDR2 SYDVKM. For the CDR3, the DNA is TGTGCCAGCACCACAGGTTGGGGCTCTGAAGCTTTCTTT. Its protein product is CASTTGWGSEAFF. Variable domain in full (rest from reference TRBV28 and TRBJ1-1): DVKVTQSSRYLVKRTGEKVFLECVQDMDHENMFWYRQDPGLGLRLIYFSYDVKMKEKGDIPEGYSVSREKKERFSLILESASTNQTSMYLCASTTGWGSEAFFGQGTRLTVV.

J is TRBJ2-7 and V is TRBV27, with 7 nucleotides matching TRBD2. With 4 bases clipped from V and 2 bases from J, the junction kept 2 bases outside the gene matches. This CDR3 spans 13 amino acids. Germline CDR1 MNHEY, CDR2 SMNVEV (reference sequence). As DNA, the CDR3 is TGTGCCAGCAGTTACGGGAGGACCTACGAGCAGTACTTC. Encoded protein: CASSYGRTYEQYF.